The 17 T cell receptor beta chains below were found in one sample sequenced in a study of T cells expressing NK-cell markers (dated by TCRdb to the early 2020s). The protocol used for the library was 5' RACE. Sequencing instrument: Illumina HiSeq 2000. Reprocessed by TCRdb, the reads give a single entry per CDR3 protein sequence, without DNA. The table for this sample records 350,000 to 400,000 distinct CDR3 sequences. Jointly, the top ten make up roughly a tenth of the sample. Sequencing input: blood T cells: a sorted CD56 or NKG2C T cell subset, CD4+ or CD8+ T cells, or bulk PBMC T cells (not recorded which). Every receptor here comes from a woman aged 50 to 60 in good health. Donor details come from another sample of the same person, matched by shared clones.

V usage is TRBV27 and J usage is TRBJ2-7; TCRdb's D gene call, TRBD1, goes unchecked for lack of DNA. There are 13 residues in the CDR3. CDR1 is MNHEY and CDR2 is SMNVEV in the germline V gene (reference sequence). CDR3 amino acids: CATSTQGIYEQYF.

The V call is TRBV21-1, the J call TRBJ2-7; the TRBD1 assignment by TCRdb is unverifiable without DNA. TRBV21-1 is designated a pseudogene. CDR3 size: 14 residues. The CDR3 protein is CASTLSYPTYEQYF.

The CDR3 region is CASSQGARSNEQYF. This sequence joins TRBV3-1 and TRBJ2-7. Germline lookup yields CDR1 LGHDT and CDR2 YNNKEL (reference sequence). This CDR3 is 14 amino acids long.

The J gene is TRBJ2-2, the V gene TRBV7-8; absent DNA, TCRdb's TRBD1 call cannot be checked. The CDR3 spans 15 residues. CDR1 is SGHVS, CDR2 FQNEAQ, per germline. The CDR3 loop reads CASAPGQGMPGELFF. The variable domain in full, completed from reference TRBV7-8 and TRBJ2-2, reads GAGVSQSPRYKVAKRGQDVALRCDPISGHVSLFWYQQALGQGPEFLTYFQNEAQLDKSGLPSDRFFAERPEGSVSTLKIQRTQQEDSAVYLCASAPGQGMPGELFFGEGSRLTVL.

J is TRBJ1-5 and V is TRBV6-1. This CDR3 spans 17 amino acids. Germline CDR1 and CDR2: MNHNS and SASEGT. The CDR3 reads CASSEAGGSYSNQPQHF.

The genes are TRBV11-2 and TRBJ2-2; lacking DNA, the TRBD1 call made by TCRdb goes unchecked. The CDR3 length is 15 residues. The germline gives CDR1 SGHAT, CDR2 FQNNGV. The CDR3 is CASSRWDDWTGELFF.

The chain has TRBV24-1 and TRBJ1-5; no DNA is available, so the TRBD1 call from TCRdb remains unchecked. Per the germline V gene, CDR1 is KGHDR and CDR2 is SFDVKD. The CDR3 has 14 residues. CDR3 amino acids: CAKGTKVVGQPQHF.

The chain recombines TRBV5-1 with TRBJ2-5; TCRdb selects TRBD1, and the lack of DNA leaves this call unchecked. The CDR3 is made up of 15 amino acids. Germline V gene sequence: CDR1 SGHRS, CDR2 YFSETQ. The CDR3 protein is CASSLTGTGPETQYF.

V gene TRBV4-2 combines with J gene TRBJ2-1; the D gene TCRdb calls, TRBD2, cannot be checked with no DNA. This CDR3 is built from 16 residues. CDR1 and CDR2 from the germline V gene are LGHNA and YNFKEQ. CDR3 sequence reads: CASSQRSGRTYNEQFF.

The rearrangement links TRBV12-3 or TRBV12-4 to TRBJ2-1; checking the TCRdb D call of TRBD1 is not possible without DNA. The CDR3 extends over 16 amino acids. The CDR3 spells CASSTSTGDSYNEQFF.

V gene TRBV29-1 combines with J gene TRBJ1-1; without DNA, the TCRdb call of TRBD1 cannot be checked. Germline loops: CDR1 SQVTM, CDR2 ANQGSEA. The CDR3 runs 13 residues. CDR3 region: CSGTLTGSTEAFF.

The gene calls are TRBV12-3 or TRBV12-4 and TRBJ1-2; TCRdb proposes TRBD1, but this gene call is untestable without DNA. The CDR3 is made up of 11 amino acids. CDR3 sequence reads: CASSYQGGYTF.

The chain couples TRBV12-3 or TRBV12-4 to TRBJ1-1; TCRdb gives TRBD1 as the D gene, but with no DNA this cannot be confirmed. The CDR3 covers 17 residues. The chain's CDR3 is CASNKDRVRFPNTEAFF.

This CDR3 reads CSAEDRRLGYEQYF. The chain recombines TRBV20-1 with TRBJ2-7; TCRdb calls TRBD1, which cannot be checked without DNA. CDR1 is DFQATT, CDR2 SNEGSKA, per germline (reference sequence). The CDR3 consists of 14 residues.

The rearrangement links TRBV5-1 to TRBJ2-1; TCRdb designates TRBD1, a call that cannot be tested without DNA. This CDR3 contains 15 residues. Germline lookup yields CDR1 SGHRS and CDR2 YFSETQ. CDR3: CASSSPTHRDNEQFF.

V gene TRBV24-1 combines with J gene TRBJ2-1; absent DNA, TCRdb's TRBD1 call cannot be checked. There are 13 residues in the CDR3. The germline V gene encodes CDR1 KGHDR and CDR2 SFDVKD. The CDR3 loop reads CATRGGRDNEQFF.

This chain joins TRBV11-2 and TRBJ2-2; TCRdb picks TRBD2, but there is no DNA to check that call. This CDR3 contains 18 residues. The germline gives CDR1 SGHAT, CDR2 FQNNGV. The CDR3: CASSLVVRGRAQTGELFF.